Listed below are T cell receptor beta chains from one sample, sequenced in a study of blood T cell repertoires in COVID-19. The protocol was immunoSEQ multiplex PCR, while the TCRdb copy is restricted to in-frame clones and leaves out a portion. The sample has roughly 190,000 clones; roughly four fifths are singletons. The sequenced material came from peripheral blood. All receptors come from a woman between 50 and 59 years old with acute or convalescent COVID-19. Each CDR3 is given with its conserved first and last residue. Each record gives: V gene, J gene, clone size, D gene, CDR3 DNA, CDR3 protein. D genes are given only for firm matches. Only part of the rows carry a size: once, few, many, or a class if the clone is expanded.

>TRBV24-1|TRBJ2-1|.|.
TGTGCCACCAGTAGATCGGGGAGCCACAATGAGCAGTTCTTC
CATSRSGSHNEQFF
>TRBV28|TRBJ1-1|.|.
TGTGCCAGCAGTTCACGAATAGGACAGCGTGACACTGAAGCTTTCTTT
CASSSRIGQRDTEAFF
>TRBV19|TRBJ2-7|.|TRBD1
TGTGCCAGTAGTATAGGGACCGGGACAGGGGGCTACGAGCAGTACTTC
CASSIGTGTGGYEQYF
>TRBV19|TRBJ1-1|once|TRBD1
TGTGCCAGTAGTCCTAGGGCCGGACAGGGGCATAACGAAGCTTTCTTT
CASSPRAGQGHNEAFF
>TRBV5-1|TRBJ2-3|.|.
TGCGCCAGCAGCCCTCGACAGCTCACAGATACGCAGTATTTT
CASSPRQLTDTQYF
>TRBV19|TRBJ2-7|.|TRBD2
TGTGCCAGTAGCCCCACGGGGGGGCGAGGCCTCTACGAGCAGTACTTC
CASSPTGGRGLYEQYF
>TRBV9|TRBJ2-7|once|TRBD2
TGTGCCAGCAGCGTCGAAGGACTAGCGGGAGAGCAGTACTTC
CASSVEGLAGEQYF
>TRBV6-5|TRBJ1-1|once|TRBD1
TGTGCCAGCAGTAGGGACAGGGGAAGGGGCACTGAAGCTTTCTTT
CASSRDRGRGTEAFF
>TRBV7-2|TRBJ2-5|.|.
TGTGCCAGCAGCTTAGCGCTCCTTCTGTGGAGAGGTCAAGAGACCCAGTACTTC
CASSLALLLWRGQETQYF
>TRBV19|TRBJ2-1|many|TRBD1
TGTGCCAGTAGTTTCGGGCAGGGGGAAAACAATGAGCAGTTCTTC
CASSFGQGENNEQFF
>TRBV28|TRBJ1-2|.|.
TGTGCCAGCCGGACAGCATTATATGGCTACACCTTC
CASRTALYGYTF
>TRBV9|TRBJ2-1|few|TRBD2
TGTGCCAGCAGCGGTCCCGGGACTAGAAACGACAATGAGCAGTTCTTC
CASSGPGTRNDNEQFF
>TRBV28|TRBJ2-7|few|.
TGTGCCAGCAGTCCCCCTGGGCCTTCCGGGCAGTACTTC
CASSPPGPSGQYF
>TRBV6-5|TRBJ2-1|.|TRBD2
TGTGCCAGCAGCGTAGCGGGGGGCCCCTACAATGAGCAGTTCTTC
CASSVAGGPYNEQFF
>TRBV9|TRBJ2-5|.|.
TGTGCCAGCAGCGTATCTAGGGGCGAGACCCAGTACTTC
CASSVSRGETQYF
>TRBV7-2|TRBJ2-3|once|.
TGTGCCAGCAGCTTACCAGGAGGGGGCGGGCCCAGCACAGATACGCAGTATTTT
CASSLPGGGGPSTDTQYF
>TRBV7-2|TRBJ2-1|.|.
TGTGCCAGCAGCAGTAGGGGGAATGAGCAGTTCTTC
CASSSRGNEQFF
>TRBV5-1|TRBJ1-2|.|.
TGCGCCAGCAGCTTGGAGGGAGGAAGGGCCACCTTC
CASSLEGGRATF
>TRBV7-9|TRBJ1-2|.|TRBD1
TGTGCCAGCAGCCAGACAGGGCGAGAGAGCTACACCTTC
CASSQTGRESYTF
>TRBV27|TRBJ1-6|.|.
TGTGCCAGCAGTTCACAGGGTAAAACGAATTCACCCCTCCACTTT
CASSSQGKTNSPLHF
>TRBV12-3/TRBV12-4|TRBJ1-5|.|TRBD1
TGTGCCAGCAGGGGACAGGGTAAACAGCCCCAGCATTTT
CASRGQGKQPQHF
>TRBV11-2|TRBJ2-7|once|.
TGTGCCAGCAGCTTAAAGGGGGGGACATTAACCTACGAGCAGTACTTC
CASSLKGGTLTYEQYF
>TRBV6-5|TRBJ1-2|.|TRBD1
TGTGCCAGCCAGAGGACAGGTAGTGTTGGCTACACCTTC
CASQRTGSVGYTF
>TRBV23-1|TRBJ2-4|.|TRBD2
TGCGCCCGCAGTCCCCCGGGGGGGGCAAGCAAAAACATTCAGTACTTC
CARSPPGGASKNIQYF
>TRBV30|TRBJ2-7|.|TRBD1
TGTGCCTGGAGTGCCGGGACAGTTCCCTACGAGCAGTACTTC
CAWSAGTVPYEQYF
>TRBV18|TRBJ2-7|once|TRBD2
TGTGCCAGCTCACCATCTTGGACTAGCGGTGTTAACGAGCAGTACTTC
CASSPSWTSGVNEQYF
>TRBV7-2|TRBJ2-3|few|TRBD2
TGTGCCAGCAGCTTAGAACTAGCGGGAGGGACGCAGTATTTT
CASSLELAGGTQYF
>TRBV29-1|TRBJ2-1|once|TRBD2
TGCAGCGTTGAACTAGCGGGGGTTCGGGCTAGTGAGCAGTTCTTC
CSVELAGVRASEQFF
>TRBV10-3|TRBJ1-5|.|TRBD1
TGTGCCATCAGTGGGACAGGGGGCGACCAGCCCCAGCATTTT
CAISGTGGDQPQHF
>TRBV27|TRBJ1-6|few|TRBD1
TGTGCCAGCAGTTTCCTCCCGGGACAGGGGTTTCGGAATTCACCCCTCCACTTT
CASSFLPGQGFRNSPLHF
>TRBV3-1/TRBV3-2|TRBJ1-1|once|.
TGTGCCAGCAGCCCGGGGTACACTGAAGCTTTCTTT
CASSPGYTEAFF
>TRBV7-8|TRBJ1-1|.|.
TGTGCCAGCAGCTCATCCCGGACAGAGATGAACACTGAAGCTTTCTTT
CASSSSRTEMNTEAFF
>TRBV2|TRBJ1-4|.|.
TGTGCCAGCAGAAGGGTTGGAGGGGTTGGTGAAAAACTGTTTTTT
CASRRVGGVGEKLFF
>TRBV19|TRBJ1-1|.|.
TGTGCCAGTAGTCCTGGCGGGGGGCCTTATGAAGCTTTCTTT
CASSPGGGPYEAFF
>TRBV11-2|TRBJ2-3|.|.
TGTGCCAGCAGCTACGACGGAGGCACAGATACGCAGTATTTT
CASSYDGGTDTQYF
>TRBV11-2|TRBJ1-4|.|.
TGTGCCAGCAGCTTAGGGTATTGGGAGGGCGAAGAAAAACTGTTTTTT
CASSLGYWEGEEKLFF
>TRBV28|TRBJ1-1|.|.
TGTGCCAGCAGTTTATTCTCGAACACTGAAGCTTTCTTT
CASSLFSNTEAFF
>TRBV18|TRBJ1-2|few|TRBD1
TGTGCCAGCTCACCCGGTTCCCTTCTCGGACAGGGGGACACCTTC
CASSPGSLLGQGDTF
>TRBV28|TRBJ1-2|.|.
TGTGCCAGCAGTTTATTAGGCGGGTTTGGCTACACCTTC
CASSLLGGFGYTF
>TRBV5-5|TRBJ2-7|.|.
TGTGCCAGCAGCTTGCTACAGCGGAGCTCCTACGAGCAGTACTTC
CASSLLQRSSYEQYF
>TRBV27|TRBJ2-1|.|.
TGTGCCAGCAGTCCCTGGGAAAGGATCCGGGGAATCAATGAGCAGTTCTTC
CASSPWERIRGINEQFF
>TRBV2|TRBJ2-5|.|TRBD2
TGTGCCAGCAGAGCTAGCGGGAGGCAAGGTGGGACCCAGTACTTC
CASRASGRQGGTQYF
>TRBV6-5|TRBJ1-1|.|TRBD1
TGTGCCAGCAGCCGGGACAGGGGGAAGGTCACTGAAGCTTTCTTT
CASSRDRGKVTEAFF
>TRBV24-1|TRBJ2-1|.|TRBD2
TGTGCCACCAGTGATTTAAGCGCGGGGGGGCGGGATGAGCAGTTCTTC
CATSDLSAGGRDEQFF
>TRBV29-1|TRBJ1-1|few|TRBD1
TGCAGCGTGCGAATGGGACAGGGCACTGAAGCTTTCTTT
CSVRMGQGTEAFF
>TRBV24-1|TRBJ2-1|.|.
TGTGCCACCAGTGATTTCCTGGATCGAGGAAATGAGCAGTTCTTC
CATSDFLDRGNEQFF
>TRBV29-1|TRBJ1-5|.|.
TGCAGCGTTAGAACAGGGCAGGGCAATCAGCCCCAGCATTTT
CSVRTGQGNQPQHF
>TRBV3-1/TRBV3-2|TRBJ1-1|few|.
TGTGCCAGCAGCCAAGGGTACGGGGGTATTGGTTTCTTT
CASSQGYGGIGFF
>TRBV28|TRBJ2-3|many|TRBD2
TGTGCCAGCCTTACCTGGAGGACTAGCATCACAGATACGCAGTATTTT
CASLTWRTSITDTQYF
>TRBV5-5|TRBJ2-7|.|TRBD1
TGTGCCAGCAGCTTGGAGGCAGGGGGCGGGTACTCCCAGTACTTC
CASSLEAGGGYSQYF
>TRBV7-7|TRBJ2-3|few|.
TGTGCCAGCAGCTTAGATTCGAGATCAGATACGCAGTATTTT
CASSLDSRSDTQYF
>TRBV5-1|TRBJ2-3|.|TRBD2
TGCGCCCCCGGCGGGGCGGGGGGGCCCGGAGATACGCAGTATTTT
CAPGGAGGPGDTQYF
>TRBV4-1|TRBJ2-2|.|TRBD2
TGCGCCAGCAGCCAAGAGGGGACTAGCGGGACCGGGGAGCTGTTTTTT
CASSQEGTSGTGELFF
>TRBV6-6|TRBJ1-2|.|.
TGTGCCAGCAGTTACGGGGCCGCGGCTAACTATGGCTACACCTTC
CASSYGAAANYGYTF
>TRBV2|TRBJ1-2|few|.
TGTGCCAGCAGGGGGCAAGGCAGCTATGGCTACACCTTC
CASRGQGSYGYTF
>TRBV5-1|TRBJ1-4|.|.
TGCGCCAGCAGCCGATCTACCGGAGGGAGTGTTACGAATGAAAAACTGTTTTTT
CASSRSTGGSVTNEKLFF
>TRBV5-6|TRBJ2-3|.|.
TGTGCCAGCAGCTTGCTTAGCGATAGCACAGATACGCAGTATTTT
CASSLLSDSTDTQYF
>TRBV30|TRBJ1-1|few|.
TGTGCCTGCCTCCCCCTTCAGGGGAACACTGAAGCTTTCTTT
CACLPLQGNTEAFF
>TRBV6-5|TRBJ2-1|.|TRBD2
TGTGCCAGCAGGTCTAGCGGGAGGGCCGGCGATGAGCAGTTCTTC
CASRSSGRAGDEQFF
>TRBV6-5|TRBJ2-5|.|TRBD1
TGTGCCAGCAGCCACAGGGGCTCGGAGACCCAGTACTTC
CASSHRGSETQYF